This TCR beta chain was found in a study of identical twins. Findings of the study overall: There is a chance that invariant MAIT and iNKT cells partially muddied zero-insertion analyses. In monozygotic twins, models underestimated the sharing of out-of-frame TCR alpha.

Healthy Caucasians were all of the donors. Using its own MiXCR run on the 5' RACE reads, TCRdb lists one record per CDR3 protein. This sample carries approximately 240,000 distinct CDR3 sequences, about 14% of them seen once, and the ten largest clones take 8.8%. This clonotype was detected a few times. Its antigen is as yet unknown. CDR3 length equals 12 residues. V lost 6 bases and J 3 bases, leaving 9 bases between the germline ends. Germline-derived CDR1 and CDR2 are KGHSH and LQKENI. This TCR was sampled from a woman younger than 30 in good health. The sequenced sample consisted of memory (CD45RO+) T cells sorted from blood. V and J are TRBV18 and TRBJ2-7; possibly TRBD2 for D (5 bases). Here the CDR3 DNA reads TGTGCCAGCTCCCGAGCGGACTACGAGCAGTACTTC. Protein product: CASSRADYEQYF.